These T cell receptor beta chains were read from a single sample in a study of CD8 T cells in Susac syndrome. TCRdb re-analysed the immunoSEQ multiplex PCR reads in MiXCR, keeping a single row per CDR3 protein. This sample yields fewer than 200,000 distinct CDR3 sequences, of which around 94% are seen a single time; roughly 0.11% belongs to the top ten. Source material: CD4+ T cells from PBMCs. The source is a human donor with Susac syndrome. Each CDR3 is given with its conserved first and last residue. Each record gives: V gene, D gene, CDR3 length, J gene, clone size, CDR3 DNA, CDR3 protein. The D gene is left open where the match is weak. Not every row has a clone size; where given, it reads once, few, many or a size class.

V: TRBV18
D: -
length: 14
J: TRBJ2-1
size: -
DNA: TGTGCCAGCTCACCACTCGGACAGAGGAATGAGCAGTTCTTC
CDR3: CASSPLGQRNEQFF

V: TRBV16
D: -
length: 15
J: TRBJ1-5
size: -
DNA: TGTGCCAGCAGCCAATCTATGGCCGGTAATCAGCCCCAGCATTTT
CDR3: CASSQSMAGNQPQHF

V: TRBV12-3/TRBV12-4
D: -
length: 14
J: TRBJ2-1
size: -
DNA: TGTGCCAGCAGTTTAGTCTCAGGGCACAATGAGCAGTTCTTC
CDR3: CASSLVSGHNEQFF

V: TRBV12-3/TRBV12-4
D: TRBD2
length: 14
J: TRBJ2-3
size: -
DNA: TGTGCCAGCGCCGACGGGACTAGCGCAGATACGCAGTATTTT
CDR3: CASADGTSADTQYF

V: TRBV6-2/TRBV6-3
D: -
length: 13
J: TRBJ2-2
size: -
DNA: TGTGCCAGCAGTTACACTCGTACCGGGGAGCTGTTTTTT
CDR3: CASSYTRTGELFF

V: TRBV29-1
D: TRBD2
length: 15
J: TRBJ2-5
size: -
DNA: TGCAGCGTTGGCCAGGCAAGCGGGGCCTGGGAGACCCAGTACTTC
CDR3: CSVGQASGAWETQYF

V: TRBV2
D: TRBD2
length: 15
J: TRBJ2-1
size: -
DNA: TGTGCCAGCAGTGTACCAGCGGGGGAGTACAATGAGCAGTTCTTC
CDR3: CASSVPAGEYNEQFF

V: TRBV30
D: TRBD1
length: 14
J: TRBJ2-5
size: -
DNA: TGTGCCTGGAGTAAAGGACCGGGACAGGGGACCCAGTACTTC
CDR3: CAWSKGPGQGTQYF

V: TRBV3-1
D: TRBD2
length: 12
J: TRBJ2-3
size: -
DNA: TGTGCCAGCAGCCAAGTAGCGGGGGGGCAGTATTTT
CDR3: CASSQVAGGQYF

V: TRBV12-3/TRBV12-4
D: TRBD1
length: 17
J: TRBJ2-2
size: -
DNA: TGTGCCAGCAGTCCAGGACAGGGGCCGGGGAACACCGGGGAGCTGTTTTTT
CDR3: CASSPGQGPGNTGELFF

V: TRBV2
D: -
length: 13
J: TRBJ2-5
size: -
DNA: TGTGCCAGCAGTGAGAACAGGAGAGAGACCCAGTACTTC
CDR3: CASSENRRETQYF

V: TRBV3-1
D: -
length: 15
J: TRBJ2-3
size: -
DNA: TGTGCCAGCAGCCAAGGAAGGAGCTCCACAGATACGCAGTATTTT
CDR3: CASSQGRSSTDTQYF

V: TRBV5-1
D: -
length: 15
J: TRBJ1-2
size: -
DNA: TGCGCCAGCAGCTTGGTGGGTCCGGAACGTAGCGGCTACACCTTC
CDR3: CASSLVGPERSGYTF

V: TRBV18
D: TRBD1
length: 13
J: TRBJ1-5
size: -
DNA: TGTGCCAGCTCGACAGGGTTGAATCAGCCCCAGCATTTT
CDR3: CASSTGLNQPQHF

V: TRBV9
D: -
length: 14
J: TRBJ2-3
size: -
DNA: TGTGCCAGCAGCGTAGAAGACATCACAGATACGCAGTATTTT
CDR3: CASSVEDITDTQYF

V: TRBV27
D: -
length: 14
J: TRBJ2-5
size: -
DNA: TGTGCCAGCCGGGACTTTTTGTACCAAGAGACCCAGTACTTC
CDR3: CASRDFLYQETQYF

V: TRBV5-1
D: TRBD1
length: 13
J: TRBJ2-1
size: -
DNA: TGCGCCAGCAGCTTGGACAGGGGGAATGAGCAGTTCTTC
CDR3: CASSLDRGNEQFF

V: TRBV20-1
D: -
length: 13
J: TRBJ1-6
size: -
DNA: TGCAGGGCCTCCCCCCCAGCGGGGGGATCCCTCCACTTT
CDR3: CRASPPAGGSLHF

V: TRBV29-1
D: TRBD1
length: 15
J: TRBJ2-3
size: -
DNA: TGCAGCGTCACAGGGGGTAGGGGATTCACAGATACGCAGTATTTT
CDR3: CSVTGGRGFTDTQYF

V: TRBV3-1
D: -
length: 12
J: TRBJ1-2
size: once
DNA: TGTGCCAGCAGCCAAGAAGGATATGGCTACACCTTC
CDR3: CASSQEGYGYTF

V: TRBV13
D: -
length: 18
J: TRBJ2-4
size: -
DNA: TGTGCCAGCAGCTTAGTGTCAGGACCTCCTCTAGCCAAAAACATTCAGTACTTC
CDR3: CASSLVSGPPLAKNIQYF

V: TRBV9
D: -
length: 14
J: TRBJ2-1
size: -
DNA: TGTGCCAGCAGCGTAGTGGACCGCTACAATGAGCAGTTCTTC
CDR3: CASSVVDRYNEQFF

V: TRBV6-5
D: -
length: 15
J: TRBJ1-6
size: once
DNA: TGTGCCAGCAGTTACGAGGGGGTTGGGGATTCACCCCTCCACTTT
CDR3: CASSYEGVGDSPLHF

V: TRBV20-1
D: -
length: 14
J: TRBJ1-1
size: -
DNA: TGCAGTGCTAGAGATCGGGGGCGCTCAGCTGAAGCTTTCTTT
CDR3: CSARDRGRSAEAFF

V: TRBV5-1
D: -
length: 15
J: TRBJ1-5
size: -
DNA: TGCGCCAGCAGCTTGGGGGGTTCTCATGATCAGCCCCAGCATTTT
CDR3: CASSLGGSHDQPQHF

V: TRBV3-1
D: -
length: 15
J: TRBJ2-7
size: -
DNA: TGTGCCAGCAGCCAAATGTTCCGGAACCAATACGAGCAGTACTTC
CDR3: CASSQMFRNQYEQYF

V: TRBV18
D: -
length: 14
J: TRBJ1-4
size: -
DNA: TGTGCCAGCTCACCAATTCGGAAGAATGAAAAACTGTTTTTT
CDR3: CASSPIRKNEKLFF

V: TRBV5-6
D: -
length: 13
J: TRBJ1-2
size: -
DNA: TGTGCCAGCAGCTTGGAGGCAGATTCTGGCTACACCTTC
CDR3: CASSLEADSGYTF

V: TRBV30
D: -
length: 13
J: TRBJ1-5
size: -
DNA: TGTGCCTGGAGTGTAGTTGGGGATCAGCCCCAGCATTTT
CDR3: CAWSVVGDQPQHF

V: TRBV7-2
D: TRBD1
length: 15
J: TRBJ2-3
size: -
DNA: TGTGCCAGCAGCTTAAGGACAGGGGGCACAGATACGCAGTATTTT
CDR3: CASSLRTGGTDTQYF

V: TRBV20-1
D: TRBD1
length: 13
J: TRBJ1-2
size: -
DNA: TGCAGTGCACGGACAGGGGGAGACTATGGCTACACCTTC
CDR3: CSARTGGDYGYTF

V: TRBV14
D: -
length: 13
J: TRBJ1-1
size: -
DNA: TGTGCCAGTAGTCAGGACAGAAACACTGAAGCTTTCTTT
CDR3: CASSQDRNTEAFF

V: TRBV14
D: -
length: 15
J: TRBJ2-7
size: -
DNA: TGTGCCAGCAGCCAAGTTGGGGGGGCAACCTACGAGCAGTACTTC
CDR3: CASSQVGGATYEQYF

V: TRBV2
D: -
length: 12
J: TRBJ1-6
size: once
DNA: TGTGCCAGCAACAATATTAATTCACCCCTCCACTTT
CDR3: CASNNINSPLHF

V: TRBV6-9
D: TRBD2
length: 16
J: TRBJ2-1
size: few
DNA: TGTGCCAGCAGGGGGGTAGCGGGGGGCAATGTCGGTGAGCAGTTCTTC
CDR3: CASRGVAGGNVGEQFF

V: TRBV20-1
D: TRBD2
length: 14
J: TRBJ2-7
size: -
DNA: TGCAGTGCGGGACCCCCTGGACTAGCTTACGAGCAGTACTTC
CDR3: CSAGPPGLAYEQYF

V: TRBV20-1
D: -
length: 14
J: TRBJ2-7
size: -
DNA: TGCAGTGCTAGAGATATCGGCAAAACCTACGAGCAGTACTTC
CDR3: CSARDIGKTYEQYF

V: TRBV2
D: -
length: 11
J: TRBJ2-3
size: -
DNA: TGTGCCAGCAGGCCAAGAGATACGCAGTATTTT
CDR3: CASRPRDTQYF

V: TRBV4-1
D: -
length: 15
J: TRBJ1-1
size: -
DNA: TGCGCCAGCAGCCAGCTCTTACAGGGGAACACTGAAGCTTTCTTT
CDR3: CASSQLLQGNTEAFF

V: TRBV29-1
D: -
length: 15
J: TRBJ2-5
size: -
DNA: TGCAGCGTTGAAGATTCGGGACCGGGGGTGGAGACCCAGTACTTC
CDR3: CSVEDSGPGVETQYF

V: TRBV11-3
D: TRBD1
length: 14
J: TRBJ2-7
size: -
DNA: TGTGCCAGCAGGCGGGGGACAGGGCCCCACGAGCAGTACTTC
CDR3: CASRRGTGPHEQYF

V: TRBV25-1
D: -
length: 15
J: TRBJ2-3
size: -
DNA: TGTGCCAGCAGTCTAGTTGGGGGACGCACAGATACGCAGTATTTT
CDR3: CASSLVGGRTDTQYF

V: TRBV2
D: -
length: 14
J: TRBJ1-5
size: -
DNA: TGTGCCAGCAGTGTTTCGACGGGCAATCAGCCCCAGCATTTT
CDR3: CASSVSTGNQPQHF

V: TRBV5-1
D: TRBD2
length: 16
J: TRBJ2-3
size: -
DNA: TGCGCCAGCACCCGTGGTAGCGGGGGGGCAAGAGATACGCAGTATTTT
CDR3: CASTRGSGGARDTQYF

V: TRBV5-1
D: TRBD1
length: 16
J: TRBJ2-1
size: -
DNA: TGCGCCAGCAGCTTGAGCGCGGGACAGGGAAGCCATGAGCAGTTCTTC
CDR3: CASSLSAGQGSHEQFF

V: TRBV13
D: TRBD2
length: 15
J: TRBJ2-5
size: -
DNA: TGTGCCAGCAGCTCCCCCGGCGGGGGTGGGGAGACCCAGTACTTC
CDR3: CASSSPGGGGETQYF

V: TRBV20-1
D: TRBD2
length: 16
J: TRBJ2-3
size: -
DNA: TGCAGTGCCTTTAAGACTAGCGGGGGGCCGGGAGATACGCAGTATTTT
CDR3: CSAFKTSGGPGDTQYF

V: TRBV7-9
D: TRBD2
length: 12
J: TRBJ2-4
size: -
DNA: TGTGCCAGCAGCGCTAGCGGGGGGAGTAAGTACTTC
CDR3: CASSASGGSKYF

V: TRBV10-3
D: -
length: 12
J: TRBJ1-3
size: -
DNA: TGTGCCATCAGTGAGCCCCCACAGACCATATATTTT
CDR3: CAISEPPQTIYF

V: TRBV11-2
D: -
length: 13
J: TRBJ2-3
size: -
DNA: TGTGCCAGCAGCTTAGTCCCGCCAGATACGCAGTATTTT
CDR3: CASSLVPPDTQYF

V: TRBV7-2
D: -
length: 11
J: TRBJ2-7
size: -
DNA: TGTGCCAGCAGCTTAGTAGACAGGCAGTACTTC
CDR3: CASSLVDRQYF

V: TRBV3-1
D: -
length: 14
J: TRBJ2-1
size: -
DNA: TGTGCCAGCAGCCTAGCGAGCTCCTACAATGAGCAGTTCTTC
CDR3: CASSLASSYNEQFF

V: TRBV5-1
D: -
length: 16
J: TRBJ2-4
size: -
DNA: TGCGCCAGCAGCCTTGACACCCTGGGAGCCAAAAACATTCAGTACTTC
CDR3: CASSLDTLGAKNIQYF

V: TRBV7-9
D: TRBD1
length: 15
J: TRBJ1-6
size: -
DNA: TGTGCCAGCAGCCCTCCAGGGGGAGGGAATTCACCCCTCCACTTT
CDR3: CASSPPGGGNSPLHF

V: TRBV30
D: -
length: 14
J: TRBJ1-3
size: -
DNA: TGTGCCTGGAGTGTTTTGGCTCCTGGAAACACCATATATTTT
CDR3: CAWSVLAPGNTIYF

V: TRBV4-2
D: -
length: 14
J: TRBJ1-5
size: -
DNA: TGTGCCAGCAGCCAAGCGGGGGGCAATCAGCCCCAGCATTTT
CDR3: CASSQAGGNQPQHF

V: TRBV4-1
D: -
length: 16
J: TRBJ2-3
size: -
DNA: TGCGCCAGCAGCCAAGTTGTGGGCGGGGGCACAGATACGCAGTATTTT
CDR3: CASSQVVGGGTDTQYF

V: TRBV20-1
D: -
length: 14
J: TRBJ2-7
size: -
DNA: TGCAGTGCTAGAGAGGGGGGGCCCTCCTACGAGCAGTACTTC
CDR3: CSAREGGPSYEQYF

V: TRBV20-1
D: TRBD1
length: 13
J: TRBJ1-4
size: -
DNA: TGCAGTGCCGGGACAGGTAGTTGGAGAAAACTGTTTTTT
CDR3: CSAGTGSWRKLFF